These 27 T cell receptor beta chains were sequenced from one sample in a study of T cell responses to AZD1222 COVID-19 vaccine. The table came from immunoSEQ multiplex PCR; TCRdb's copy has only in-frame clones and leaves some out. Of 130,000 to 150,000 clones listed, 89% were seen once; the top ten hold approximately 1.8%. The material was peripheral blood, obtained 28 days after the second AZD1222 dose. The receptors originated from an adult who received the AZD1222 COVID-19 vaccine.

V usage is TRBV4-2 and J usage is TRBJ2-1; TRBD2 is a possible D gene (5 bases). The CDR3 length is 17 residues. Per germline, CDR1 LGHNA and CDR2 YNFKEQ. V gave up 1 base and J gave up 0 bases, with 13 bases separating them. CDR3 residues: CASSQGGSGGSYNEQFF. The CDR3 DNA reads as TGTGCCAGCAGCCAAGGGGGAAGCGGAGGCTCCTACAATGAGCAGTTCTTC.

V is TRBV29-1 and J is TRBJ1-5, with D unresolved. CDR1 is SQVTM, CDR2 ANQGSEA, per germline. V lost 4 bases, J lost 0 bases, and 4 bases lay in between. The CDR3 consists of 12 residues. The CDR3 region has the DNA TGCAGCGTTGGGGATAGCAATCAGCCCCAGCATTTT. Translation: CSVGDSNQPQHF. Together with reference TRBV29-1 and TRBJ1-5, the CDR3 gives the full variable domain: SAVISQKPSRDICQRGTSLTIQCQVDSQVTMMFWYRQQPGQSLTLIATANQGSEATYESGFVIDKFPISRPNLTFSTLTVSNMSPEDSSIYLCSVGDSNQPQHFGDGTRLSIL.

In DNA, the CDR3 is TGTGCCATCGGGCGGCCGGGGCTAGCGGCTTACGAGCAGTACTTC. Translated, it gives CAIGRPGLAAYEQYF. V usage is TRBV10-3 and J usage is TRBJ2-7, with 7 nucleotides matching TRBD2. V lost 8 bases, J lost 4 bases, and 14 bases stayed unmatched. The CDR3 totals 15 residues. Germline V gives CDR1 ENHRY, CDR2 SYGVKD.

V and J are TRBV12-3 or TRBV12-4 and TRBJ2-5; D remains unclear. Trimming removed 3 bases at V and 5 bases at J, with 10 bases between. CDR3 length: 13 residues. In nucleotides, the CDR3 is TGTGCCAGCAGTTTGGGCTGGTGGGAGACCCAGTACTTC. This sequence encodes CASSLGWWETQYF.

CDR3 bases: TGCGCCAGCAGTCAATCTGGTGCACAGGGCGAGATATATTCACCCCTCCACTTT. Translating it yields CASSQSGAQGEIYSPLHF. The chain couples TRBV23-1 to TRBJ1-6; perhaps TRBD1 as D (6 bases). TRBV23-1 is an ORF for which the function is uncertain. Trimming pared 0 bases from V and 8 bases from J, leaving 20 bases between. This CDR3 region has 18 residues.

This chain links TRBV14 with TRBJ1-2; D is possibly TRBD1 (5 bases). Trimming stripped 0 bases from V and 5 bases from J, with 28 bases between. The germline CDR1 and CDR2 sequences are SGHDN and FVKESK. The CDR3 runs to 20 residues. CDR3 coding DNA: TGTGCCAGCAGCCAAGATCTCCTAATTGACAGACCCCCAGATCTATATGGCTACACCTTC. Amino acids: CASSQDLLIDRPPDLYGYTF.

CDR3 bases: TGTGCCACCAGCAGAGACCGCAGGAAGGGAGGTACCTCTGGAAACACCATATATTTT. It encodes CATSRDRRKGGTSGNTIYF. The V and J genes are TRBV15 and TRBJ1-3; D not resolved. The V and J ends lost 0 bases and 0 bases respectively, with 18 bases between them. This CDR3 has 19 residues. Germline V lookup: CDR1 LNHNV, CDR2 YYDKDF (reference sequence).

In DNA form, the CDR3 reads TGTGCCAGCAGGGGGTCCTACCTCACCGGGGAGCTGTTTTTT. This encodes CASRGSYLTGELFF. V gene TRBV28 combines with J gene TRBJ2-2; D not resolved. Trimming took off 6 bases at V and 4 bases at J, with 12 bases between the two ends. The CDR3 spans 14 residues. Looked up from germline, CDR1 is MDHEN and CDR2 is SYDVKM.

The chain carries TRBV6-5 and TRBJ1-2; 7 nucleotides agree with TRBD1. J lost 3 bases, V lost 5 bases, and 9 bases had no gene match. The CDR3 has 15 residues. Germline CDR1 MNHEY, CDR2 SVGAGI. The CDR3 DNA reads TGTGCCAGCAGTACCGTGGGTACAGGGGACTATGGCTACACCTTC. It encodes CASSTVGTGDYGYTF.

This rearrangement joins TRBV28 to TRBJ1-2; D call uncertain. The V end was cut by 2 bases, the J end by 8 bases, with 15 bases between. Germline CDR1 and CDR2: MDHEN and SYDVKM. The CDR3 totals 14 residues. CDR3 protein: CASSLPPSWLGYTF. DNA for the CDR3: TGTGCCAGCAGTTTACCCCCTTCTTGGCTAGGCTACACCTTC.

This chain uses TRBV12-5 with TRBJ2-7, with 9 bases that match TRBD2. The CDR3 is 16 amino acids. Per germline, CDR1 LGHNT and CDR2 FRNRAP. V shed 6 bases, J shed 8 bases, and the junction held 17 bases outside the gene matches. CDR3 loop: CASGPLGGRDGFKQYF. DNA of the CDR3: TGTGCTAGTGGCCCCCTGGGCGGGAGGGACGGTTTCAAGCAGTACTTC.

This clone was picked up one time. Other DNA sequences of this sample code for an identical CDR3. This chain connects TRBV3-1 (or the pseudogene TRBV3-2) to TRBJ1-6; D is undetermined. This CDR3 is built from 14 residues. The V gene lost 1 base and the J gene lost 4 bases, with 5 bases spanning the gap. Germline V gene lookup returns CDR1 LGHDT and CDR2 YNNKEL (reference sequence). Here the CDR3 reads CASSQGSYNSPLHF. The CDR3 nucleotides are TGTGCCAGCAGCCAAGGCAGTTATAATTCACCCCTCCACTTT.

This clone was detected only a few times. The genes are TRBV7-6 and TRBJ2-3, with TRBD1 matching over 9 bases. The ends lost 8 bases at V and 3 bases at J; junction bases unmatched: 3. The CDR3 spans 13 residues. From germline, CDR1 is SGHVS and CDR2 FNYEAQ. CDR3 loop: CASGQGKTDTQYF. CDR3 nucleotide sequence: TGTGCCAGCGGACAGGGGAAAACAGATACGCAGTATTTT.

As DNA, the CDR3 is TGTGCCAGCAGCTCCGGACCCGCAGGGGAAAAACTGTTTTTT. Translating gives CASSSGPAGEKLFF. This chain links TRBV7-3 with TRBJ1-4; possibly TRBD1 for D (5 bases). CDR3 size: 14 residues. CDR1 and CDR2 from the germline V gene are SGHTA and FQGTGA. V shed 4 bases and J shed 8 bases, with 14 bases lying between them.

This clone appeared a single time. The V call is TRBV6-1, the J call TRBJ1-6, with 8 bases fitting TRBD1. The CDR3 spans 16 residues. CDR1 and CDR2 from the germline V gene are MNHNS and SASEGT. V trimming: 3 bases; J trimming: 3 bases; junction bases outside the gene matches: 4. CDR3 DNA: TGTGCCAGCAGTGACCCCGGACAGGGCTATAATTCACCCCTCCACTTT. Protein: CASSDPGQGYNSPLHF.

V usage is TRBV11-1 and J usage is TRBJ1-1; no firm D call. The CDR3 has 13 amino acids. From germline, CDR1 is SGHAT and CDR2 FQDESV (reference sequence). V lost 3 bases to trimming and J lost 2 bases, with 7 bases between them. The CDR3 region is CASSFWLNTEAFF. As DNA, the CDR3 is TGTGCCAGCAGCTTCTGGCTTAACACTGAAGCTTTCTTT.

This clone has more than one count but fewer than ten. This chain joins TRBV10-1 and TRBJ2-7; 9 bases match TRBD2. CDR3 length: 16 residues. Losses at the gene ends were 2 bases for V and 4 bases for J; bases not matched to a gene: 9. In germline, CDR1 is WNHNN, CDR2 SYGVQD (reference sequence). The CDR3 spells CASSETPAGGPYEQYF. As DNA, the CDR3 is TGCGCCAGCAGTGAGACTCCGGCGGGAGGGCCGTACGAGCAGTACTTC.

V is TRBV6-1 and J is TRBJ1-5; D ambiguous. Trimming took off 2 bases at V and 2 bases at J, with 13 bases between the two ends. Germline CDR1 MNHNS, CDR2 SASEGT. The CDR3 length is 16 residues. The CDR3 is CASSEMEGVGNQPQHF. In nucleotides, the CDR3 is TGTGCCAGCAGTGAAATGGAGGGAGTCGGCAATCAGCCCCAGCATTTT.

The table lists this clone with a few counts. The V and J genes are TRBV19 and TRBJ2-2, with D hard to call. The germline CDR1 and CDR2 sequences are LNHDA and SQIVND (reference sequence). The CDR3 length is 15 residues. The V end was cut by 3 bases, the J end by 1 base, with 9 bases between. In DNA form, the CDR3 reads TGTGCCAGTAGTATGGTTGGTGGGAACACCGGGGAGCTGTTTTTT. Its translation is CASSMVGGNTGELFF.

This chain connects TRBV10-3 to TRBJ2-1; the D gene is possibly TRBD2 (6 bases). CDR3 length equals 14 residues. V was cut by 3 bases and J by 4 bases, with 10 bases left in between. Germline CDR1 reads ENHRY; CDR2 reads SYGVKD. CDR3: CAISDSGDYNEQFF. Here the CDR3 DNA reads TGTGCCATCAGTGATTCGGGGGATTACAATGAGCAGTTCTTC.

In its sample, this clone was seen once. V is TRBV9 and J is TRBJ2-5, with no clear D. This CDR3 has 15 residues. V was cut by 3 bases and J by 5 bases, with 17 bases left in between. Germline V CDR1 and CDR2: SGDLS, YYNGEE. The CDR3 spells CASSGAPGGWETQYF. The CDR3 DNA reads as TGTGCCAGCAGCGGAGCCCCCGGCGGTTGGGAGACCCAGTACTTC.

This clone was detected only a few times. The CDR3 region has the DNA TGTGCCAGCAGCACTAGCGGGAAGAACTACGAGCAGTACTTC. This sequence encodes CASSTSGKNYEQYF. This sequence joins TRBV2 and TRBJ2-7; 10 bases are a match to TRBD2. CDR3 size: 14 residues. The germline gives CDR1 SNHLY, CDR2 FYNNEI. With V trimmed by 6 bases and J by 3 bases, 5 bases remained unmatched.

This clone was seen a handful of times. The rearrangement links TRBV7-2 to TRBJ2-3, with D hard to call. Germline V gene data show CDR1 as SGHTA and CDR2 as FQGNSA. This CDR3 comprises 15 residues. V dropped 1 base and J dropped 6 bases, with 14 bases sitting between them. DNA for the CDR3: TGTGCCAGCAGCTTAGGTCTTAGCCGAGGCGATACGCAGTATTTT. Protein sequence: CASSLGLSRGDTQYF.

The chain combines TRBV10-3 with TRBJ1-5; D uncertain. The CDR3 has 13 amino acids. Per the germline V gene, CDR1 is ENHRY and CDR2 is SYGVKD. V lost 6 bases to trimming and J lost 1 base, with 7 bases between them. The CDR3 spells CAIRGQSNQPQHF. CDR3 nucleotides: TGTGCCATCAGGGGCCAGAGCAATCAGCCCCAGCATTTT.

The J gene is TRBJ1-6, the V gene TRBV2; D perhaps matches TRBD1 (6 bases). With 2 bases removed from V and 8 bases from J, the gap between germline ends came to 16 bases. The CDR3 is 16 amino acids. The germline gives CDR1 SNHLY, CDR2 FYNNEI. The DNA of the CDR3 is TGTGCCAGCAGTGAACGGTGGAAACAGGGCCATTCACCCCTCCACTTT. Amino acid sequence: CASSERWKQGHSPLHF. The variable domain in full, with the rest retrieved from reference TRBV2 and TRBJ1-6, is EPEVTQTPSHQVTQMGQEVILRCVPISNHLYFYWYRQILGQKVEFLVSFYNNEISEKSEIFDDQFSVERPDGSNFTLKIRSTKLEDSAMYFCASSERWKQGHSPLHFGNGTRLTVT.

The chain joins TRBV7-9 to TRBJ2-3; the match to TRBD1 covers 8 bases. Germline loops: CDR1 SEHNR, CDR2 FQNEAQ (reference sequence). The junction had 10 bases not matched to a gene; V was cut back by 5 bases and J by 3 bases. The CDR3 has 16 residues. The CDR3 nucleotides read TGTGCCAGCAGCCGGTGGACAGGGTCCGGGACAGATACGCAGTATTTT. It translates to CASSRWTGSGTDTQYF.

The CDR3 sequence: CASSRSVNEQFF. The CDR3, as DNA: TGTGCCAGCAGTAGGTCGGTAAATGAGCAGTTCTTC. V gene TRBV6-2 or TRBV6-3 combines with J gene TRBJ2-1; D unresolved. Germline V gene lookup returns CDR1 MNHEY and CDR2 SVGEGT. Trimming took 5 bases from V and 7 from J, leaving 9 bases between them. The CDR3 has 12 amino acids.